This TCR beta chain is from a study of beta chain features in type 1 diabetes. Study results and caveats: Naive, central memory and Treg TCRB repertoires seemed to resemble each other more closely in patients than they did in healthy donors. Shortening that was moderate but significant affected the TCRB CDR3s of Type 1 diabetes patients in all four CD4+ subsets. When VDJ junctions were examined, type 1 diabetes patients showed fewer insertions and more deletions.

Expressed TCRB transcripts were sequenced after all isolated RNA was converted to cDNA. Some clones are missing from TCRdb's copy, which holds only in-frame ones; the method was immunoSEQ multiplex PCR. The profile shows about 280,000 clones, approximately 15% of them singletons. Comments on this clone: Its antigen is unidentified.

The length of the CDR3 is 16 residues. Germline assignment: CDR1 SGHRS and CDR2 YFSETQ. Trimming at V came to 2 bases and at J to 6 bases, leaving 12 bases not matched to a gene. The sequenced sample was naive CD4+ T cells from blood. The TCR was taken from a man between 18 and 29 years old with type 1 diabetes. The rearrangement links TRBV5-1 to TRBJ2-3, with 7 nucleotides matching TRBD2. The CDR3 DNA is TGCGCCAGCAGCTTTCTGTCTCAGGGAGGGCCTGATACGCAGTATTTT. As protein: CASSFLSQGGPDTQYF.